This paragraph reports one TCR beta chain. The data were taken from a study of T cell responses to AZD1222 COVID-19 vaccine. V lost 4 bases to trimming and J lost 4 bases, with 14 bases between them. The CDR3 is 14 amino acids. Germline CDR1 reads SGDLS; CDR2 reads YYNGEE. Sequencing was performed with immunoSEQ multiplex PCR; in TCRdb, only in-frame clones are kept and a portion is missing. There are about 100,000 clones in the sample; about 88% occur only once, and roughly a sixth lies in the top ten. The sequence was collected from an adult in good health. The rearrangement uses TRBV9 and TRBJ1-1, with unresolved D. The specimen comprised peripheral blood, sampled on day 0 of AZD1222 vaccination. The CDR3 DNA reads TGTGCCAGCAGCCCCTCTGGTCTCGGCACTGAAGCTTTCTTT. Translating gives CASSPSGLGTEAFF. Combining the CDR3 with reference TRBV9 and TRBJ1-1 gives the whole variable domain DSGVTQTPKHLITATGQRVTLRCSPRSGDLSVYWYQQSLDQGLQFLIQYYNGEERAKGNILERFSAQQFPDLHSELNLSSLELGDSALYFCASSPSGLGTEAFFGQGTRLTVV.